The clone carrying this TCR beta chain was picked up one time. The junction had 14 bases not matched to a gene; V was cut back by 1 base and J by 5 bases. CDR1 is SGHTA, CDR2 FQGNSA, per germline. This CDR3 spans 19 amino acids. Repertoires were generated with immunoSEQ multiplex PCR, while TCRdb's copy carries only in-frame clones and drops some. The top ten clones hold over 5.5% of a sample with roughly 450,000 clones, around 90% of them seen once. This record comes from a study of control samples from healthy donors and cancer patients. This TCR derives from a man aged 40-50 years with head and neck cancer. The chain recombines TRBV7-2 with TRBJ2-5, with 12 nucleotides matching TRBD2. Sequences were obtained from PBMCs. The CDR3 DNA is TGTGCCAGCAGCTTAGTGATTTCGGCTAGCGGGGGGGCTTGGGAGACCCAGTACTTC. Its protein is CASSLVISASGGAWETQYF.